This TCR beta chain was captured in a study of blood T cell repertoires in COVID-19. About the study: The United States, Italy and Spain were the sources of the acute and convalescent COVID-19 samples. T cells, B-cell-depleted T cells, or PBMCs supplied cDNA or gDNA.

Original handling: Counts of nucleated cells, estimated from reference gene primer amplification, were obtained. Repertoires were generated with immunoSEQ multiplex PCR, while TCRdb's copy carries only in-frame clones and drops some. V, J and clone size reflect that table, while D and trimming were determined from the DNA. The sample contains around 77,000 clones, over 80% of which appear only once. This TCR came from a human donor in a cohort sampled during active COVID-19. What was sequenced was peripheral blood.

The CDR3 here is CASAHGTGNEQYF. The CDR3, as DNA: TGCGCCAGCGCTCACGGGACAGGCAACGAGCAGTACTTC. The chain has TRBV5-1 and TRBJ2-7; TRBD1 aligns across 8 bases. V was pared by 7 bases and J by 5 bases, with 8 bases of the junction left unmatched. The CDR3 has 13 residues. Looked up from germline, CDR1 is SGHRS and CDR2 is YFSETQ.